The T cell receptor (beta chain) described here comes from a study of blood T cells in healthy people across ages. Study context: Template switching picked up about one barcoded beta molecule for each two T cells.

Primers used in a second PCR of roughly 6 to 12 cycles were a sample-barcoded 5' primer and a J-beta primer mix. Any given sample supplied a minimum of 2.5 million CDR3-containing paired-end reads. TCRdb re-analysed the 5' RACE reads in MiXCR, keeping a single row per CDR3 protein. Of about 640,000 distinct CDR3 sequences in the sample, 58% are singletons; the top ten hold more than 35%. This clonotype has a single count. Each donor supplied roughly 9.1 milliliters of peripheral blood. The germline V gene encodes CDR1 KGHDR and CDR2 SFDVKD. The CDR3 has 16 residues. Trimming cost V 6 bases and J 5 bases; bases outside gene matches: 12.

The genes are TRBV24-1 and TRBJ2-5; 9 nucleotides line up with TRBD2. Sequencing was performed on blood. This receptor was taken from a man in his sixties in good health. In DNA, the CDR3 is TGTGCCACCAGTTCCCCGGGACTAGCTTCCCCGGAGACCCAGTACTTC. The encoded protein is CATSSPGLASPETQYF.